The clone carrying this TCR beta chain has a count of ten or more. Its cognate antigen is unknown. Germline CDR1 reads MGHRA; CDR2 reads YSYEKL. CDR3 length equals 15 residues. V trimming: 1 base; J trimming: 3 bases; junction bases outside the gene matches: 6. The sample originates from a study of identical twins. One entry per CDR3 protein, called by TCRdb with MiXCR from the 5' RACE reads. The sample has hundreds of thousands of distinct CDR3 sequences, about 8.3% seen once. Study results and limitations: Insertions were fewer in abundant cord blood beta clonotypes, whereas memory repertoires showed none of this pattern. The conclusions drew on cross-sectional statistical analysis instead of tracking the same donors.

Another study also made use of these data, one on yellow fever vaccine responses in identical twins.

The sequencing input was memory (CD45RO+) T cells sorted from blood. This TCR was recovered from a woman in her late teens or twenties in good health. The V call is TRBV4-1, the J call TRBJ2-7; 7 bases line up with TRBD2. The CDR3 sequence is CASSQGLATYYEQYF. As DNA, the CDR3 is TGCGCCAGCAGCCAAGGACTAGCCACCTACTACGAGCAGTACTTC.